This TCR beta chain was obtained from a study of neurological immune-mediated disorders. This clonotype has just a few counts. Antigen specificity is unknown. The V gene's germline CDR1 is SEHNR and CDR2 FQNEAQ (reference sequence). V lost 11 bases and J 0 bases, leaving 8 bases between the germline ends. There are 12 residues in the CDR3. The cDNA was generated by 5'RACE with 10-nucleotide random UMIs. Every sequencing run drew on 15-18 subjects and yielded over 190 million TCR-beta sequences. TCRdb reprocessed the 5' RACE reads with MiXCR, giving one entry per CDR3 protein. The table lists fewer than 20,000 distinct CDR3 sequences, around 15% of them singletons. 2 million unsorted PBMCs were stored in RNAlater at -80 °C before RNA extraction. General study findings and limits: The most TCR clonal expansion was seen in HTLV-1-associated myelopathy, whereas the least was seen in multiple sclerosis, below the level in healthy controls.

Specimen: PBMCs. V usage is TRBV7-9 and J usage is TRBJ1-3, with D unresolved. The receptor was derived from a man in his 60s with HTLV-1-associated myelopathy (HAM/TSP). The CDR3 loop reads CAGLSSGNTIYF. CDR3 nucleotide sequence: TGTGCCGGCTTAAGCTCTGGAAACACCATATATTTT.